Presented here are 17 T cell receptor beta chains from one specimen sequenced in a study of T-cell reconstitution after alpha-beta-depleted transplantation in children. Using unique molecular identifiers, the investigators prepared the TCRbeta library. Each CDR3 protein is one row after TCRdb ran MiXCR on the PCR reads. The profile covers more than 400,000 distinct CDR3 sequences, with approximately 10% appearing a single time and approximately 15% taken by the ten largest. This specimen consisted of PBMCs, mostly from graft donor cells, obtained 180 days after TCRalphabeta/CD19-depleted stem cell transplant. All receptors derive from a female patient between 2 and 15 years old who had a stem cell transplant for aplastic anemia, so the T cells may come from the graft donor.

This clonotype was seen more than once but under ten times. The CDR3 protein is CASSLGSDIQYF. CDR3 DNA: TGTGCCAGCAGCTTAGGGTCTGACATTCAGTACTTC. V and J are TRBV7-8 and TRBJ2-4; D is unresolved. Deletions cut 1 base from V and 8 bases from J, with 6 bases between. From germline, CDR1 is SGHVS and CDR2 FQNEAQ. The CDR3 contains 12 residues.

The gene calls are TRBV5-5 and TRBJ1-2; D is unresolved. CDR1 SGHKS and CDR2 YYEKEE come from the germline V gene (reference sequence). The V gene lost 5 bases and the J gene lost 8 bases, with 10 bases spanning the gap. This CDR3 comprises 11 residues. The CDR3 protein is CASSLSRGYTF. The CDR3 region has the DNA TGTGCCAGCAGTCTCAGTAGAGGCTACACCTTC.

The V gene is TRBV20-1, the J gene TRBJ2-1; D remains ambiguous. CDR1 is DFQATT and CDR2 is SNEGSKA in the germline V gene (reference sequence). V was pared by 6 bases and J by 7 bases, with 10 bases between. There are 11 residues in the CDR3. The CDR3 DNA follows: TGCAGTGCCCAAAGGCCTAATGAGCAGTTCTTC. Its translation: CSAQRPNEQFF.

V and J are TRBV27 and TRBJ2-3; 7 nucleotides line up with TRBD2. J gave up 4 bases and V 7 bases, and 11 bases lay outside the gene matches. The germline CDR1 and CDR2 sequences are MNHEY and SMNVEV (reference sequence). The CDR3 loop spans 15 amino acids. DNA of the CDR3: TGTGCCAGCACTGGGGGGGAGTCGAAATCAGATACGCAGTATTTT. Protein: CASTGGESKSDTQYF.

The V call is TRBV5-1, the J call TRBJ2-7; 8 nucleotides agree with TRBD2. Germline V CDR1 and CDR2: SGHRS, YFSETQ. Losses at the gene ends were 3 bases for V and 0 bases for J; bases not matched to a gene: 2. The CDR3 totals 14 residues. CDR3 bases: TGCGCCAGCAGCTGGACTAGCTCCTCCTACGAGCAGTACTTC. It codes for CASSWTSSSYEQYF. Full variable domain (rest looked up from reference TRBV5-1 and TRBJ2-7): KAGVTQTPRYLIKTRGQQVTLSCSPISGHRSVSWYQQTPGQGLQFLFEYFSETQRNKGNFPGRFSGRQFSNSRSEMNVSTLELGDSALYLCASSWTSSSYEQYFGPGTRLTVT.

V gene TRBV18 combines with J gene TRBJ1-1; no firm D call. V was clipped by 3 bases and J by 0 bases, with 14 bases between them. The CDR3 sequence is 16 residues long. Germline V gives CDR1 KGHSH, CDR2 LQKENI. DNA for the CDR3: TGTGCCAGCTCACCGTTACAAGTGTACGTGAACACTGAAGCTTTCTTT. Its protein is CASSPLQVYVNTEAFF.

In this sample, this clonotype turned up a few times. V gene TRBV4-3 combines with J gene TRBJ1-5, with D possibly matching TRBD1 (6 bases). The CDR3 has 16 residues. V lost 0 bases and J lost 7, with 16 bases in between. Germline lookup yields CDR1 LGHNA and CDR2 YSLEER. CDR3 in DNA: TGCGCCAGCAGCCAAGATTATCCCAGGGGTAGGCAGCCCCAGCATTTT. This codes for CASSQDYPRGRQPQHF.

This clonotype was found a few times. The genes are TRBV24-1 and TRBJ1-4; D remains unclear. The CDR3 is 15 amino acids. Trimming left V 4 bases short and J 6 bases short, with 14 bases between. Per the germline V gene, CDR1 is KGHDR and CDR2 is SFDVKD. The CDR3 coding sequence is TGTGCCACCAGTGACCGAGAAGGGTCGGATGAAAAACTGTTTTTT. Translation gives CATSDREGSDEKLFF.

There are a few counts of this clonotype. The chain is built from TRBV12-3 or TRBV12-4 and TRBJ2-7; 12 bases are a match to TRBD2. V shed 6 bases, J shed 1 base, and the junction held 4 bases outside the gene matches. The CDR3 sequence is 15 residues long. DNA for the CDR3: TGTGCCAGCAGGCAGACTAGCGGGGGATCCTACGAGCAGTACTTC. Encoded protein: CASRQTSGGSYEQYF.

This clonotype was picked up a small number of times. The V and J genes are TRBV3-1 and TRBJ2-6, with 9 bases fitting TRBD1. The CDR3 has 17 amino acids. V dropped 4 bases and J dropped 1; count of bases not matched to a gene: 5. Germline-derived CDR1 and CDR2 are LGHDT and YNNKEL (reference sequence). The CDR3 spells CASSLGQGISGANVLTF. The CDR3 DNA is TGTGCCAGCAGCCTGGGACAGGGCATATCTGGGGCCAACGTCCTGACTTTC.

The sample holds a few counts of this clonotype. The gene calls are TRBV6-5 and TRBJ2-1, with TRBD2 matching 9 bases. Germline V gives CDR1 MNHEY, CDR2 SVGAGI. The V and J ends lost 2 bases and 1 base, in that order; junction bases with no gene match: 3. The length of the CDR3 is 16 residues. The CDR3 protein is CASSYEREVSYNEQFF. CDR3 sequence (DNA): TGTGCCAGCAGTTACGAGCGGGAGGTATCCTACAATGAGCAGTTCTTC.

This rearrangement joins TRBV15 to TRBJ2-1; tentatively, D is TRBD1 or TRBD2 (5 bases each). Germline V gene data show CDR1 as LNHNV and CDR2 as YYDKDF (reference sequence). This CDR3 has 12 amino acids. The ends were cut back, 0 bases at V and 14 bases at J, with 11 bases in the middle. In DNA, the CDR3 is TGTGCCACCAGCAGAGATTGGGGGTCCGAGTTCTTC. This translates into CATSRDWGSEFF.

The CDR3 DNA sequence: TGTGCCAGCAGCTTCCCCCTTTACAGGGGCGAGAACACTGAAGCTTTCTTT. Protein: CASSFPLYRGENTEAFF. V gene TRBV7-2 combines with J gene TRBJ1-1, with TRBD1 identical over 7 bases. The CDR3 sequence is 17 residues long. V trimming: 3 bases; J trimming: 1 base; junction bases outside the gene matches: 11. Germline lookup yields CDR1 SGHTA and CDR2 FQGNSA. Based on the CDR3 plus reference TRBV7-2 and TRBJ1-1, the full variable domain is GAGVSQSPSNKVTEKGKDVELRCDPISGHTALYWYRQSLGQGLEFLIYFQGNSAPDKSGLPSDRFSAERTGGSVSTLTIQRTQQEDSAVYLCASSFPLYRGENTEAFFGQGTRLTVV.

The V gene is TRBV7-9, the J gene TRBJ1-6; D is ambiguous. V lost 8 bases, J lost 7 bases, and 12 bases lay in between. Germline V gene sequence: CDR1 SEHNR, CDR2 FQNEAQ (reference sequence). The CDR3 runs 13 residues. The CDR3 DNA is TGTGCCAGCTGCTCAGGTCCGAATTCACCCCTCCACTTT. Encoded protein: CASCSGPNSPLHF.

This clonotype was observed many times. The chain combines TRBV5-1 with TRBJ1-4, with TRBD1 matching over 10 bases. With 3 bases clipped from V and 8 bases from J, the junction kept 7 bases outside the gene matches. This CDR3 has 15 residues. CDR1 SGHRS and CDR2 YFSETQ come from the germline V gene. Here the CDR3 DNA reads TGCGCCAGCAGCTCACTCGGGACAGGGGAGGAAAAACTGTTTTTT. Its translation is CASSSLGTGEEKLFF.

The table lists this clonotype with a few counts. V usage is TRBV29-1 and J usage is TRBJ2-3, with TRBD2 matching over 10 bases. The CDR3 is 15 amino acids. The germline gives CDR1 SQVTM, CDR2 ANQGSEA. The V and J ends lost 2 bases and 6 bases, in that order; junction bases with no gene match: 8. The CDR3 protein is CSVEKSGRAGDTQYF. The CDR3 DNA reads as TGCAGCGTTGAAAAGAGCGGGAGGGCCGGGGATACGCAGTATTTT.

This clonotype was detected many times. This rearrangement joins TRBV3-1 to TRBJ1-2; unclear D gene. V was shortened by 4 bases and J by 0 bases, with 9 bases between the two germline ends. Germline V lookup: CDR1 LGHDT, CDR2 YNNKEL (reference sequence). The CDR3 sequence is 14 residues long. Written as DNA, the CDR3 is TGTGCCAGCAGCCCTCGCCGAGCTAACTATGGCTACACCTTC. This encodes CASSPRRANYGYTF. The whole variable domain, filled in from reference TRBV3-1 and TRBJ1-2, reads DTAVSQTPKYLVTQMGNDKSIKCEQNLGHDTMYWYKQDSKKFLKIMFSYNNKELIINETVPNRFSPKSPDKAHLNLHINSLELGDSAVYFCASSPRRANYGYTFGSGTRLTVV.